This T cell receptor (beta chain) comes out of a study of T cell responses to AZD1222 COVID-19 vaccine. Study conclusions and caveats: Among the donors, most were white British and more were female, and clonal diversity was possibly underestimated.

The CDR3 has 13 amino acids. Looked up from germline, CDR1 is MNHEY and CDR2 is SMNVEV (reference sequence). V dropped 4 bases and J dropped 4 bases, with 11 bases sitting between them. Recipients boosted at about 4 weeks or about 12 weeks are pooled. On this clone itself: The antigen remains undetermined.

Using immunoSEQ multiplex PCR, the repertoire was profiled, and TCRdb retains in-frame clones only, with some absent. The sample contains 140,000 or so clones, roughly 93% of which appear only once. Specimen: peripheral blood, collected 28 days after the second AZD1222 dose. The clonotype comes from an adult who received the AZD1222 COVID-19 vaccine. V and J are TRBV27 and TRBJ2-7, with TRBD2 as a possible D gene (5 bases). This chain's CDR3 is CASSSTPGYEQYF. Written as DNA, the CDR3 is TGTGCCAGCAGTTCTACCCCGGGGTACGAGCAGTACTTC.